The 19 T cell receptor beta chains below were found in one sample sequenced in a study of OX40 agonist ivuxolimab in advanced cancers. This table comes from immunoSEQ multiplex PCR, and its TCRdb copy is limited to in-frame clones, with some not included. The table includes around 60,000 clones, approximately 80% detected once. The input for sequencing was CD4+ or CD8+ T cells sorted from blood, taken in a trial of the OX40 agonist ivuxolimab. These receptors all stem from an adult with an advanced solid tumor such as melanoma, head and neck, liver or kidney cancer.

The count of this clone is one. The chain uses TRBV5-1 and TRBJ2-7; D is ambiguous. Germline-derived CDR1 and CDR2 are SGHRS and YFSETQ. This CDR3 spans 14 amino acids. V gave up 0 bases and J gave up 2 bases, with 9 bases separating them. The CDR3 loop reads CASSLGYIAYEQYF. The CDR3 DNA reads TGCGCCAGCAGCTTGGGATATATCGCCTACGAGCAGTACTTC.

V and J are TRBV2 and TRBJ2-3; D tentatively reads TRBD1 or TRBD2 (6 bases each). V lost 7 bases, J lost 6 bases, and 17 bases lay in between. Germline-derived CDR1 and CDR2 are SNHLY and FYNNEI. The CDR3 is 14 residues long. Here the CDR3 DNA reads TGTGCCAGCACCCTGACCGGGGGCCAGGATACGCAGTATTTT. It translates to CASTLTGGQDTQYF.

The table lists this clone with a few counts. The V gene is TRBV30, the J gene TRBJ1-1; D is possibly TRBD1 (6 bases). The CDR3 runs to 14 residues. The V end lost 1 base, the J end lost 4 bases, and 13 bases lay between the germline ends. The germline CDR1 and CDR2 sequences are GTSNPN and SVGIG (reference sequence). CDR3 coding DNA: TGTGCCTGGAGTGAGGGGGGAGGCGGCACTGAAGCTTTCTTT. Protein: CAWSEGGGGTEAFF.

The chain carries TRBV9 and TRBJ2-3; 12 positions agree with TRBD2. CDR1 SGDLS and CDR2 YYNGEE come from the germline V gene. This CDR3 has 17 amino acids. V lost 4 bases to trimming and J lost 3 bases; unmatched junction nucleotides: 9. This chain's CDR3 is CASSPFWTSGKTDTQYF. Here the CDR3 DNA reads TGTGCCAGCAGCCCCTTTTGGACTAGCGGGAAAACAGATACGCAGTATTTT.

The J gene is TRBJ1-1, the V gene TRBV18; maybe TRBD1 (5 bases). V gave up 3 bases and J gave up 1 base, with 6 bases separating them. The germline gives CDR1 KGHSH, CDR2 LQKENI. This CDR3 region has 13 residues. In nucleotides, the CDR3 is TGTGCCAGCTCACCTCAGGGGAACACTGAAGCTTTCTTT. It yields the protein CASSPQGNTEAFF. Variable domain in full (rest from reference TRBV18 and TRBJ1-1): NAGVMQNPRHLVRRRGQEARLRCSPMKGHSHVYWYRQLPEEGLKFMVYLQKENIIDESGMPKERFSAEFPKEGPSILRIQQVVRGDSAAYFCASSPQGNTEAFFGQGTRLTVV.

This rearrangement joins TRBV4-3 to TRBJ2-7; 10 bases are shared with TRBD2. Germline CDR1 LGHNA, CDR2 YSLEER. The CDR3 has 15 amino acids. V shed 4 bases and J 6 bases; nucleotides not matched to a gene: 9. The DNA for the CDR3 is TGCGCCAGCAGCCTGAGTAGCGGGAGGCAGTTCGAGCAGTACTTC. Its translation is CASSLSSGRQFEQYF.

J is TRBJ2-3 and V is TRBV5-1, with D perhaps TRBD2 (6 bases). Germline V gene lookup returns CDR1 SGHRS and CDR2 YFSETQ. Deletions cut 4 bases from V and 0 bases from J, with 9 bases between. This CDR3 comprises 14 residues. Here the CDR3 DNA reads TGCGCCAGCAGCCCCGGGACTAGCACAGATACGCAGTATTTT. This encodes CASSPGTSTDTQYF. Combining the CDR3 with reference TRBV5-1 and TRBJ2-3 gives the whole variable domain KAGVTQTPRYLIKTRGQQVTLSCSPISGHRSVSWYQQTPGQGLQFLFEYFSETQRNKGNFPGRFSGRQFSNSRSEMNVSTLELGDSALYLCASSPGTSTDTQYFGPGTRLTVL.

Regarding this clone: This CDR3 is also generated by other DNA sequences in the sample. The chain's CDR3 is CSVSGDTEAFF. The CDR3 nucleotides read TGCAGCGTCAGCGGGGATACTGAAGCTTTCTTT. The chain is built from TRBV20-1 and TRBJ1-1; D gene ambiguous. The CDR3 has 11 amino acids. CDR1 is DFQATT, CDR2 SNEGSKA, per germline (reference sequence).

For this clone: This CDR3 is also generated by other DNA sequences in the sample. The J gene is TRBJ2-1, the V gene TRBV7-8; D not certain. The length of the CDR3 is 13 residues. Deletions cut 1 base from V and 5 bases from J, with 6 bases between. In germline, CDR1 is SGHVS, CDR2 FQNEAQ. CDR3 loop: CASSLGRNNEQFF. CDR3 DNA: TGTGCCAGCAGCTTAGGCAGGAACAATGAGCAGTTCTTC.

CDR3 region: CASGRRNTEAFF. The CDR3 coding sequence is TGTGCCAGCGGCAGACGGAACACTGAAGCTTTCTTT. V is TRBV7-9 and J is TRBJ1-1; D gene ambiguous. CDR3 size: 12 residues. CDR1 SEHNR and CDR2 FQNEAQ come from the germline V gene (reference sequence). Trimming took off 8 bases at V and 1 base at J, with 8 bases between the two ends.

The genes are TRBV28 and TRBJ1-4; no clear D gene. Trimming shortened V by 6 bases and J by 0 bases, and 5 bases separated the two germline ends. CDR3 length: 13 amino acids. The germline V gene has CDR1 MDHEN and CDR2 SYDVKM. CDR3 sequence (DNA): TGTGCCAGCAGGGCGTCAACTAATGAAAAACTGTTTTTT. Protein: CASRASTNEKLFF.

The CDR3 here is CASSFTASNQPQHF. The CDR3 nucleotides are TGTGCCAGCAGCTTTACGGCCAGCAATCAGCCCCAGCATTTT. The chain couples TRBV5-5 to TRBJ1-5; no definite D call. Trimming removed 2 bases from V and 1 base from J, with 7 bases in between. The germline V gene has CDR1 SGHKS and CDR2 YYEKEE (reference sequence). The CDR3 extends over 14 amino acids. The full variable domain, rest sourced from reference TRBV5-5 and TRBJ1-5, is DAGVTQSPTHLIKTRGQQVTLRCSPISGHKSVSWYQQVLGQGPQFIFQYYEKEERGRGNFPDRFSARQFPNYSSELNVNALLLGDSALYLCASSFTASNQPQHFGDGTRLSIL.

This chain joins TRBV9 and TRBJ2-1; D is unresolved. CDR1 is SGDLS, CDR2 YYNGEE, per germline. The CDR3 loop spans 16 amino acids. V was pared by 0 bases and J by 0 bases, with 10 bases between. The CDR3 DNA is TGTGCCAGCAGCGTAGACGGGTCAATCTCCTACAATGAGCAGTTCTTC. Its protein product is CASSVDGSISYNEQFF.

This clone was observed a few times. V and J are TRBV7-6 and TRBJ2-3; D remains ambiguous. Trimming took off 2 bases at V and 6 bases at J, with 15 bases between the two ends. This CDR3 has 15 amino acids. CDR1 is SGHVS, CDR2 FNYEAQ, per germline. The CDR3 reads CASSLFVPPQDTQYF. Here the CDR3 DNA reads TGTGCCAGCAGCTTATTCGTCCCTCCTCAGGATACGCAGTATTTT.

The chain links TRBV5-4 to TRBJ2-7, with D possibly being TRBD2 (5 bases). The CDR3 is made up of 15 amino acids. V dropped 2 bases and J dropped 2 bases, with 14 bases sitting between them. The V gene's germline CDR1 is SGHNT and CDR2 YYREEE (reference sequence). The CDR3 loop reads CASSFGRGPAYEQYF. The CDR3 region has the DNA TGTGCCAGCAGCTTCGGACGGGGTCCGGCCTACGAGCAGTACTTC.

This CDR3 is CASSTDRNQETQYF. CDR3 DNA sequence: TGCGCCAGCAGTACGGACAGGAACCAAGAGACCCAGTACTTC. The chain combines TRBV10-1 with TRBJ2-5; 7 nucleotides align to TRBD1. Trimming cost V 5 bases and J 0 bases; bases outside gene matches: 3. Germline CDR1 is WNHNN and CDR2 is SYGVQD (reference sequence). The CDR3 covers 14 residues.

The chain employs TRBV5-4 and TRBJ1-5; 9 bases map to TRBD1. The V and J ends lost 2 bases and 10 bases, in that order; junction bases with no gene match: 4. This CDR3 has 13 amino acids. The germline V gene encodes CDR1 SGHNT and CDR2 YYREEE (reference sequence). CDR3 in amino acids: CASSFDRGEPQHF. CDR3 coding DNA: TGTGCCAGCAGCTTCGACAGGGGGGAACCCCAGCATTTT.

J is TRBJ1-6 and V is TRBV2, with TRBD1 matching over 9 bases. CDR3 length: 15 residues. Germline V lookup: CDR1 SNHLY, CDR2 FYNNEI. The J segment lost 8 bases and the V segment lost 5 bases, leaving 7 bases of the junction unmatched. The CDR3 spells CASSSTGGAHSPLHF. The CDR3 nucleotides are TGTGCCAGCAGTTCTACAGGGGGCGCGCATTCACCCCTCCACTTT.

As DNA, the CDR3 is TGTGCCAGCAGCTCTCCCGGCAGGGGCGGGGAGACCCAGTACTTC. Translating it yields CASSSPGRGGETQYF. The genes are TRBV5-4 and TRBJ2-5; D perhaps matches TRBD1 (6 bases). Per the germline V gene, CDR1 is SGHNT and CDR2 is YYREEE (reference sequence). V shed 3 bases and J shed 5 bases, with 17 bases lying between them. The CDR3 extends over 15 amino acids.